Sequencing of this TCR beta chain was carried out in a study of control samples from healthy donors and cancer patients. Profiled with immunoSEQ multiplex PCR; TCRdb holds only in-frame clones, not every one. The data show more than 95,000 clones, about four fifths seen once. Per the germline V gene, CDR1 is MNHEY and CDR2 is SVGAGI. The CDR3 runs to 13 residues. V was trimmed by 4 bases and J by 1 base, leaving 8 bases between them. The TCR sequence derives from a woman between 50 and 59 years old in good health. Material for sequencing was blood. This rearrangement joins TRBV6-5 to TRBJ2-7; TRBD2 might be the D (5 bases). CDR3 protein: CASSSRGSYEQYF. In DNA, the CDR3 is TGTGCCAGCAGTTCTAGAGGGTCCTACGAGCAGTACTTC.